These 25 T cell receptor beta chains share one sample of origin, sequenced in a study of blood T cell repertoires in COVID-19. Assay: immunoSEQ multiplex PCR; the TCRdb copy retains only in-frame clones and omits some. The sample lists roughly 200,000 clones; 75% to 90% were seen once. Sequencing was done on a sample of peripheral blood. The source is a man aged 40-49 years with acute or convalescent COVID-19.

The chain couples TRBV21-1 to TRBJ2-3; the table names TRBD1, a call not compared with the DNA. TRBV21-1 is a listed pseudogene. The CDR3 contains 14 residues. CDR3 in amino acids: CASGTPGQTDTQYF. CDR3 bases: TGTGCCAGCGGTACCCCGGGACAGACGGATACGCAGTATTTT.

The chain joins TRBV4-2 to TRBJ2-2, with D unresolved. Germline V gene lookup returns CDR1 LGHNA and CDR2 YNFKEQ. Trimming shortened V by 2 bases and J by 3 bases, and 7 bases separated the two germline ends. The CDR3 has 14 amino acids. As DNA, the CDR3 is TGTGCCAGCAGCCAAACCCGGTACACCGGGGAGCTGTTTTTT. Encoded protein: CASSQTRYTGELFF.

V is TRBV4-1 and J is TRBJ1-1, with D unresolved. Germline loops: CDR1 MGHRA, CDR2 YSYEKL. Deletions cut 0 bases from V and 3 bases from J, with 8 bases between. The CDR3 runs 14 residues. The CDR3 loop reads CASSQESGYTEAFF. The CDR3 coding sequence is TGCGCCAGCAGCCAAGAGTCGGGATACACTGAAGCTTTCTTT.

The gene calls are TRBV6-5 and TRBJ2-7; a weak D match, TRBD1 (5 bases). V lost 2 bases, J lost 1 base, and 15 bases lay in between. The CDR3 extends over 16 amino acids. CDR1 and CDR2 (germline): MNHEY, SVGAGI. CDR3 sequence reads: CASSYQLMTDSYEQYF. The CDR3 DNA reads as TGTGCCAGCAGTTACCAACTTATGACAGATTCCTACGAGCAGTACTTC.

J is TRBJ1-3 and V is TRBV11-2; D is possibly TRBD1 (5 bases). The CDR3 is made up of 16 amino acids. Germline V gene lookup returns CDR1 SGHAT and CDR2 FQNNGV. With 2 bases removed from V and 0 bases from J, the gap between germline ends came to 11 bases. The CDR3 reads CASSLSQTVSGNTIYF. The CDR3 nucleotides read TGTGCCAGCAGCTTATCCCAGACAGTCTCTGGAAACACCATATATTTT.

J is TRBJ2-1 and V is TRBV9; 8 positions agree with TRBD2. Looked up from germline, CDR1 is SGDLS and CDR2 is YYNGEE. The V and J ends lost 0 bases and 2 bases, in that order; junction bases with no gene match: 1. This CDR3 has 15 residues. CDR3 region: CASSVGLAPYNEQFF. CDR3 bases: TGTGCCAGCAGCGTAGGACTAGCGCCCTACAATGAGCAGTTCTTC.

The chain is built from TRBV2 and TRBJ2-7; D not certain. Deletions cut 8 bases from V and 0 bases from J, with 20 bases between. There are 16 residues in the CDR3. Germline V lookup: CDR1 SNHLY, CDR2 FYNNEI. CDR3 in amino acids: CASGPYPMDASYEQYF. The DNA for the CDR3 is TGTGCCAGCGGGCCCTACCCTATGGATGCCTCCTACGAGCAGTACTTC.

This sequence joins TRBV27 and TRBJ1-2; the match to TRBD1 covers 7 bases. After removal of 5 bases from V and 8 bases from J, the junction contained 14 bases not matched to a gene. Germline V gene sequence: CDR1 MNHEY, CDR2 SMNVEV (reference sequence). The CDR3 sequence is 15 residues long. The CDR3 nucleotides read TGTGCCAGCAGTCCGAAGACAGGGTATTGGTGGGGCTACACCTTC. This gives the protein CASSPKTGYWWGYTF.

This clone was counted a single time. The chain is built from TRBV9 and TRBJ2-7; D is unresolved. The CDR3 consists of 15 residues. CDR1 and CDR2 (germline): SGDLS, YYNGEE. V was shortened by 0 bases and J by 0 bases, with 10 bases between the two germline ends. The CDR3 loop reads CASSVGVANSYEQYF. CDR3 bases: TGTGCCAGCAGCGTAGGGGTAGCCAACTCCTACGAGCAGTACTTC.

The CDR3 DNA reads as TGTGCCAGCAGTTATCGGGGACAGAGATTTAACCCACCCCTCCACTTT. Its protein is CASSYRGQRFNPPLHF. This rearrangement joins TRBV6-2 or TRBV6-3 to TRBJ1-6; TRBD1 aligns across 7 bases. CDR1 is MNHEY and CDR2 is SVGEGT in the germline V gene. The length of the CDR3 is 16 residues. The V and J ends lost 3 bases and 11 bases, in that order; junction bases with no gene match: 13.

This chain links TRBV10-2 with TRBJ2-7; D uncertain. This CDR3 comprises 14 residues. With 9 bases removed from V and 6 bases from J, the gap between germline ends came to 21 bases. Germline lookup yields CDR1 WSHSY and CDR2 SAAADI. The CDR3 DNA sequence: TGCGCCAGTAGTACAGCCTCTCGGCTTGGCGAGCAGTACTTC. It codes for CASSTASRLGEQYF.

This chain joins TRBV2 and TRBJ1-5, with 8 bases fitting TRBD1. With V trimmed by 3 bases and J by 5 bases, 3 bases remained unmatched. This CDR3 region has 14 residues. Germline CDR1 and CDR2: SNHLY and FYNNEI. The CDR3 sequence: CASSDDRGDQPQHF. As DNA, the CDR3 is TGTGCCAGCAGTGACGACAGGGGAGATCAGCCCCAGCATTTT.

V and J are TRBV10-3 and TRBJ1-4; TRBD1 is a possible D gene (5 bases). Trimming pared 4 bases from V and 7 bases from J, leaving 13 bases between. The CDR3 sequence is 14 residues long. Looked up from germline, CDR1 is ENHRY and CDR2 is SYGVKD. This CDR3 reads CAISAGQGFEKLFF. The CDR3 DNA reads as TGTGCCATCAGTGCCGGGCAGGGTTTTGAAAAACTGTTTTTT.

The CDR3 DNA sequence: TGTGCCAGCATGGGCGGAGGAAACACTGAAGCTTTCTTT. Its translation is CASMGGGNTEAFF. The chain carries TRBV28 and TRBJ1-1; no clear D gene. The germline CDR1 and CDR2 sequences are MDHEN and SYDVKM. This CDR3 spans 13 amino acids. Trimming took 7 bases from V and 2 from J, leaving 11 bases between them. The full variable domain, with the rest looked up from reference TRBV28 and TRBJ1-1, is DVKVTQSSRYLVKRTGEKVFLECVQDMDHENMFWYRQDPGLGLRLIYFSYDVKMKEKGDIPEGYSVSREKKERFSLILESASTNQTSMYLCASMGGGNTEAFFGQGTRLTVV.

The chain recombines TRBV28 with TRBJ1-1; a weak D match, TRBD1 (6 bases). Germline V gene data show CDR1 as MDHEN and CDR2 as SYDVKM. The CDR3 covers 16 residues. Trimming removed 2 bases at V and 1 base at J, with 14 bases between. CDR3 sequence: CASSLPFTGTNTEAFF. The CDR3 DNA is TGTGCCAGCAGTTTACCTTTTACAGGGACGAACACTGAAGCTTTCTTT.

A single count supports this clone. This chain uses TRBV18 with TRBJ1-2; 9 positions match TRBD1. Germline assignment: CDR1 KGHSH and CDR2 LQKENI. Trimming took 3 bases from V and 6 from J; bases not matched to a gene: 8. There are 15 residues in the CDR3. CDR3 amino acids: CASSPGWDRVNGYTF. Here the CDR3 DNA reads TGTGCCAGCTCACCGGGCTGGGACAGGGTAAATGGCTACACCTTC.

V and J are TRBV23-1 and TRBJ1-4; 12 bases line up with TRBD1. TRBV23-1 is an ORF, with its function uncertain. The CDR3 length is 20 residues. V trimming: 6 bases; J trimming: 6 bases; junction bases outside the gene matches: 20. Here the CDR3 DNA reads TGCGCCAGCAGCCAACTATACCGGGACAGGGGGCGTCTGTGTTATGAAAAACTGTTTTTT. This sequence encodes CASSQLYRDRGRLCYEKLFF.

On this clone itself: Other nucleotide sequences in the sample specify the same CDR3. This CDR3 reads CASSEAGSSYNSPLHF. In DNA, the CDR3 is TGTGCCAGCAGTGAAGCTGGGAGCTCCTATAATTCACCCCTCCACTTT. This rearrangement joins TRBV2 to TRBJ1-6, with D uncertain. This CDR3 comprises 16 residues. Germline V gene sequence: CDR1 SNHLY, CDR2 FYNNEI. The ends were cut back, 0 bases at V and 0 bases at J, with 6 bases in the middle.

The chain links TRBV28 to TRBJ1-2, with D hard to call. The CDR3 is 13 amino acids. V lost 4 bases, J lost 4 bases, and 10 bases lay in between. Germline values: CDR1 MDHEN, CDR2 SYDVKM. CDR3 in DNA: TGTGCCAGCAGTTCACTCGCTCTCTATGGCTACACCTTC. This sequence encodes CASSSLALYGYTF.

In this sample, this clone turned up once. V usage is TRBV3-1 (or the pseudogene TRBV3-2) and J usage is TRBJ1-5; TRBD1 aligns across 9 bases. With V trimmed by 1 base and J by 3 bases, 1 base remained unmatched. The germline V gene has CDR1 LGHDT and CDR2 YNNKEL (reference sequence). There are 15 residues in the CDR3. CDR3 loop: CASSQGTGVNQPQHF. The CDR3 DNA follows: TGTGCCAGCAGCCAAGGGACAGGGGTCAATCAGCCCCAGCATTTT.

The chain joins TRBV7-9 to TRBJ2-7; tentative D call: TRBD2 (6 bases). Trimming took off 3 bases at V and 4 bases at J, with 19 bases between the two ends. The CDR3 runs to 16 residues. Germline V gene sequence: CDR1 SEHNR, CDR2 FQNEAQ (reference sequence). The CDR3 bases are TGTGCCAGCAGCTTTGGGGGTCGCGGGGTGACTTACGAGCAGTACTTC. Its translation: CASSFGGRGVTYEQYF.

The rearrangement links TRBV15 to TRBJ2-5; D not certain. With 0 bases removed from V and 2 bases from J, the gap between germline ends came to 13 bases. Looked up from germline, CDR1 is LNHNV and CDR2 is YYDKDF (reference sequence). The CDR3 extends over 16 amino acids. The CDR3, as DNA: TGTGCCACCAGCAGAGATTATATGGGCATTCAAGAGACCCAGTACTTC. As protein: CATSRDYMGIQETQYF.

The table lists this clone with a count of one. This sequence joins TRBV11-3 and TRBJ2-3; 9 bases line up with TRBD1. CDR1 and CDR2 (germline): SGHNT, YENEEA. The V segment lost 5 bases and the J segment 5 bases; nucleotides outside the gene matches: 5. The CDR3 sequence is 14 residues long. The CDR3 region has the DNA TGTGCCAGCAGCCCGGGACAGGGTAAAGATACGCAGTATTTT. Translation: CASSPGQGKDTQYF.

This chain uses TRBV18 with TRBJ1-5; D is ambiguous. This CDR3 has 15 amino acids. Trimming left V 3 bases short and J 0 bases short, with 9 bases between. Germline V gene sequence: CDR1 KGHSH, CDR2 LQKENI. This chain's CDR3 is CASSPERDSNQPQHF. CDR3 nucleotide sequence: TGTGCCAGCTCACCGGAGCGAGATAGCAATCAGCCCCAGCATTTT.

The chain couples TRBV5-4 to TRBJ2-2, with D possibly being TRBD2 (5 bases). The germline V and J ends were trimmed by 0 bases and 10 bases, with 16 bases remaining between them. Germline V gene data show CDR1 as SGHNT and CDR2 as YYREEE (reference sequence). There are 15 residues in the CDR3. CDR3 residues: CASSLGRVEISELFF. CDR3 in DNA: TGTGCCAGCAGCTTGGGGCGGGTCGAGATTTCGGAGCTGTTTTTT.